This paragraph covers one T cell receptor beta chain sequence. What it binds is not known. The data originate from a study of cytomegalovirus exposure and HLA in healthy donors. Primers: 60 Vbeta forward and 13 Jbeta reverse. Some clones are missing from TCRdb's copy, which holds only in-frame ones; the method was immunoSEQ multiplex PCR. The sample includes about 110,000 clones, roughly 80% of them seen just once. Study-wide findings and caveats: Further analysis, carried out later, found HLA-associated TCR beta chains more clonally expanded than equally common other chains. Owing to their indistinguishability, certain V segments, notably TRBV6-2 and TRBV6-3, were excluded. Previously analyzed data showed that most TCR beta V segments were productive at a frequency of about 87% or about 30%. It was likely that a cluster of highly shared sequence variants was a sequencing artifact.

Trimming took 7 bases from V and 4 from J, leaving 16 bases between them. The germline CDR1 and CDR2 sequences are LNHDA and SQIVND (reference sequence). This CDR3 spans 14 amino acids. The receptor comes from a man aged 25-45 years in good health and CMV-seropositive. Material for sequencing was PBMCs. V gene TRBV19 combines with J gene TRBJ1-2, with D maybe TRBD1 (5 bases). The CDR3 nucleotides are TGTGCCAGTACCCGACTTGGGGGAGGCTATGGCTACACCTTC. It is translated as CASTRLGGGYGYTF.